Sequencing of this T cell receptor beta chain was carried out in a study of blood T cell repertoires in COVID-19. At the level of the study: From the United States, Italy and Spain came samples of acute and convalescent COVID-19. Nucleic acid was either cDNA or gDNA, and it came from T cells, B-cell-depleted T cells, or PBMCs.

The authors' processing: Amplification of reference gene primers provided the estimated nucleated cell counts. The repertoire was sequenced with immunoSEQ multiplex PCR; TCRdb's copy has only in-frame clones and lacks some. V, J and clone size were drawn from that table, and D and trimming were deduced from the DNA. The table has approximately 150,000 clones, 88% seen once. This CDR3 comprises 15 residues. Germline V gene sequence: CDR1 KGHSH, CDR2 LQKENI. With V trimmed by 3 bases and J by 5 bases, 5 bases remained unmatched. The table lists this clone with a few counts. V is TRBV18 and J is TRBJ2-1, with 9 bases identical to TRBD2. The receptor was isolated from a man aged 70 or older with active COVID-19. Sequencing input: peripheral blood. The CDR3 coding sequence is TGTGCCAGCTCACCGACTAGCGGAAGCCACAATGAGCAGTTCTTC. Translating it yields CASSPTSGSHNEQFF.